These 21 T cell receptor beta chains were all obtained from the same sample, sequenced in a study of graft-versus-host responses after intestinal transplantation. Responder cells labeled with CFSE (roughly 200,000) were co-plated with irradiated stimulator cells labeled with violet dye (roughly 200,000). Produced via immunoSEQ multiplex PCR; TCRdb's table is partial and in-frame only. The sample carries approximately 12,000 clones, around 30% recorded once. The sample consisted of alloreactive CD8+ T cells from a mixed lymphocyte reaction culture, taken before intestinal transplant. Subset in this sample: CFSE-low proliferating T cells sorted from roughly six-day pre-transplant mixed lymphocyte reaction (GvH or HvG direction). The receptors come from a human patient who received an intestinal transplant.

V gene TRBV2 combines with J gene TRBJ1-6; TRBD1 might be the D (5 bases). Germline loops: CDR1 SNHLY, CDR2 FYNNEI. V gave up 8 bases and J gave up 7 bases, with 9 bases separating them. CDR3 length: 12 amino acids. CDR3 DNA sequence: TGTGCCAGCGGATCAGGGAATTCACCCCTCCACTTT. Translating gives CASGSGNSPLHF.

Details on this clone: This could be a read error, since a much larger clone is one nucleotide away. The rearrangement joins TRBV29-1 to TRBJ2-7; 7 bases align to TRBD1. The germline CDR1 and CDR2 sequences are SQVTM and ANQGSEA. The CDR3 extends over 14 amino acids. V lost 3 bases, J lost 1 base, and 6 bases stayed unmatched. CDR3 loop: CSVEYRGESYEQYF. CDR3 nucleotides: TGCAGCGTTGAGTACAGGGGAGAGTCCTACGAGCAGTACTTC.

The rearrangement uses TRBV6-1 and TRBJ1-1, with no clear D. V was shortened by 2 bases and J by 1 base, with 11 bases between the two germline ends. The CDR3 extends over 15 amino acids. The germline gives CDR1 MNHNS, CDR2 SASEGT. CDR3 region: CASSEWVETNTEAFF. In DNA, the CDR3 is TGTGCCAGCAGTGAATGGGTAGAGACGAACACTGAAGCTTTCTTT.

The CDR3 reads CASSYGQHYEQYF. CDR3 sequence (DNA): TGTGCCAGCAGTTACGGCCAGCACTACGAGCAGTACTTC. This chain links TRBV6-5 with TRBJ2-7; D uncertain. The CDR3 length is 13 residues. Trimming left V 2 bases short and J 3 bases short, with 8 bases between. Germline CDR1 and CDR2: MNHEY and SVGAGI.

This clone showed up just a few times. This chain links TRBV4-3 with TRBJ2-5, with no clear D. This CDR3 comprises 15 residues. Trimming cost V 4 bases and J 4 bases, with 16 bases left between them. Per the germline V gene, CDR1 is LGHNA and CDR2 is YSLEER. The CDR3 coding sequence is TGCGCCAGCAGCCTCGTTCCAGAGCAGCGAGAGACCCAGTACTTC. Encoded protein: CASSLVPEQRETQYF.

The chain uses TRBV29-1 and TRBJ2-1; D ambiguous. V was cut by 3 bases and J by 10 bases, with 16 bases left in between. CDR1 and CDR2 (germline): SQVTM, ANQGSEA. The CDR3 has 13 residues. CDR3: CSVEGAPSLEQFF. CDR3 nucleotide sequence: TGCAGCGTTGAGGGTGCCCCATCGCTGGAGCAGTTCTTC.

V is TRBV27 and J is TRBJ2-2; 12 bases map to TRBD2. Germline V gene sequence: CDR1 MNHEY, CDR2 SMNVEV (reference sequence). The CDR3 contains 17 residues. The V gene end was trimmed by 8 bases and the J gene end by 4 bases; junction bases not matched to a gene: 11. The CDR3 reads CASRSPGTSGPTGELFF. In DNA form, the CDR3 reads TGTGCCAGCCGCTCCCCCGGGACTAGCGGGCCCACCGGGGAGCTGTTTTTT.

The rearrangement joins TRBV7-3 to TRBJ2-7; D uncertain. CDR3 length: 12 amino acids. The germline V gene encodes CDR1 SGHTA and CDR2 FQGTGA. Trimming pared 3 bases from V and 5 bases from J, leaving 8 bases between. The CDR3 loop is CASSFLTNEQYF. DNA of the CDR3: TGTGCCAGCAGCTTCTTGACCAACGAGCAGTACTTC.

The rearrangement uses TRBV7-6 and TRBJ2-7, with 7 bases aligning to TRBD1. Germline CDR1 is SGHVS and CDR2 is FNYEAQ. The V segment lost 5 bases and the J segment 3 bases; nucleotides outside the gene matches: 4. The CDR3 runs to 13 residues. As DNA, the CDR3 is TGTGCCAGCAGCAATGGGACAGTCTACGAGCAGTACTTC. Residues: CASSNGTVYEQYF.

This clone occurred many times. J is TRBJ2-5 and V is TRBV9, with 9 bases matching TRBD1. The CDR3 is 13 residues long. Trimming at V came to 3 bases and at J to 5 bases, leaving 2 bases not matched to a gene. The germline V gene has CDR1 SGDLS and CDR2 YYNGEE. This CDR3 is CASSGDRAETQYF. The CDR3 nucleotides read TGTGCCAGCAGCGGGGACAGGGCGGAGACCCAGTACTTC.

Of note for this clone: The sample carries other DNA sequences with the same CDR3. The chain has TRBV19 and TRBJ2-1, with TRBD2 matching over 11 bases. Per the germline V gene, CDR1 is LNHDA and CDR2 is SQIVND (reference sequence). The CDR3 has 15 residues. Trimming cost V 3 bases and J 3 bases; bases outside gene matches: 1. Written as DNA, the CDR3 is TGTGCCAGTAGTATCGGGACTAGCGGCTACAATGAGCAGTTCTTC. This gives the protein CASSIGTSGYNEQFF.

The rearrangement links TRBV4-1 to TRBJ2-7; D call uncertain. CDR3 size: 16 residues. In germline, CDR1 is MGHRA, CDR2 YSYEKL. V gave up 1 base and J gave up 6 bases, with 19 bases separating them. The CDR3 nucleotides are TGCGCCAGCAGCCAAGTAACCAGCCTTCGAGCGCGCGAGCAGTACTTC. Its protein product is CASSQVTSLRAREQYF.

This clone was seen a few times. The chain combines TRBV30 with TRBJ2-2; the D gene is possibly TRBD1 (6 bases). Deletions cut 2 bases from V and 4 bases from J, with 8 bases between. Germline CDR1 and CDR2: GTSNPN and SVGIG (reference sequence). This CDR3 contains 13 residues. The CDR3 DNA reads TGTGCCTGGAGTCGAGGGGGCACCGGGGAGCTGTTTTTT. Translated: CAWSRGGTGELFF.

The J gene is TRBJ2-7, the V gene TRBV7-9; perhaps TRBD2 as D (5 bases). CDR3 length: 16 residues. Per germline, CDR1 SEHNR and CDR2 FQNEAQ (reference sequence). The ends were cut back, 2 bases at V and 2 bases at J, with 16 bases in the middle. CDR3 bases: TGTGCCAGCAGCTTAATTGCGGGCGGCTCCACCTACGAGCAGTACTTC. Protein product: CASSLIAGGSTYEQYF.

This chain joins TRBV9 and TRBJ2-1; 9 nucleotides align to TRBD2. Germline V gene lookup returns CDR1 SGDLS and CDR2 YYNGEE. V was clipped by 4 bases and J by 0 bases; unmatched bases: 5. CDR3 length: 16 amino acids. The chain's CDR3 is CASSSGAGGSYNEQFF. The DNA for the CDR3 is TGTGCCAGCAGCTCCGGAGCGGGGGGCTCCTACAATGAGCAGTTCTTC. Using reference TRBV9 and TRBJ2-1 for the parts outside the CDR3, the full variable domain is DSGVTQTPKHLITATGQRVTLRCSPRSGDLSVYWYQQSLDQGLQFLIQYYNGEERAKGNILERFSAQQFPDLHSELNLSSLELGDSALYFCASSSGAGGSYNEQFFGPGTRLTVL.

The chain combines TRBV5-1 with TRBJ2-5; D not resolved. The J call may be mistaken, given a closer DNA end match to TRBJ2-7. Germline V CDR1 and CDR2: SGHRS, YFSETQ. The CDR3 extends over 15 amino acids. CDR3 in amino acids: CASSLEPDGLYEQYF. Written as DNA, the CDR3 is TGCGCCAGCAGCTTGGAGCCGGACGGCCTTTACGAGCAGTACTTC.

In its sample, this clone was seen a few times. The CDR3 is CASGGGTEAFF. DNA of the CDR3: TGCGCCAGCGGAGGGGGCACTGAAGCTTTCTTT. The chain recombines TRBV4-3 with TRBJ1-1, with D tentatively TRBD1 (6 bases). V gave up 8 bases and J gave up 4 bases, with 8 bases separating them. The CDR3 runs 11 residues. The germline V gene encodes CDR1 LGHNA and CDR2 YSLEER.

The chain recombines TRBV2 with TRBJ2-3; D not certain. Germline CDR1 and CDR2: SNHLY and FYNNEI. The CDR3 spans 14 residues. V dropped 2 bases and J dropped 3 bases, with 9 bases sitting between them. CDR3 nucleotides: TGTGCCAGCAGTGAACCCCTGGGTACAGATACGCAGTATTTT. Amino acids: CASSEPLGTDTQYF.

This clone showed up just a few times. The germline gene is not matched at one end of the junction; a read error may be the cause. The same CDR3 is also encoded by other DNA sequences in this sample. The V call is TRBV4-1, the J call TRBJ1-1; tentative D call: TRBD1 (6 bases). Germline-derived CDR1 and CDR2 are MGHRA and YSYEKL. This CDR3 spans 14 amino acids. The chain's CDR3 is CASSQGRGNTEAFF. The CDR3 DNA follows: TGTGCCAGCAGCCAAGGCAGGGGGAACACTGAAGCTTTCTTT.

A few counts support this clone. V usage is TRBV29-1 and J usage is TRBJ2-7; 8 bases are shared with TRBD1. Looked up from germline, CDR1 is SQVTM and CDR2 is ANQGSEA. V lost 2 bases, J lost 4 bases, and 7 bases stayed unmatched. This CDR3 region has 14 residues. CDR3 DNA sequence: TGCAGCGTTGAACAGCCAGGGGGCTTATACGAGCAGTACTTC. It encodes CSVEQPGGLYEQYF.

The rearrangement joins TRBV5-4 to TRBJ2-3, with D tentatively TRBD1 (8 bases). The germline CDR1 and CDR2 sequences are SGHNT and YYREEE (reference sequence). This CDR3 is built from 16 residues. Trimming took off 3 bases at V and 5 bases at J, with 19 bases between the two ends. CDR3 in DNA: TGTGCCAGCAGCTCCCTCCTCGGGGGGACAGGAGATACGCAGTATTTT. Amino acids: CASSSLLGGTGDTQYF.